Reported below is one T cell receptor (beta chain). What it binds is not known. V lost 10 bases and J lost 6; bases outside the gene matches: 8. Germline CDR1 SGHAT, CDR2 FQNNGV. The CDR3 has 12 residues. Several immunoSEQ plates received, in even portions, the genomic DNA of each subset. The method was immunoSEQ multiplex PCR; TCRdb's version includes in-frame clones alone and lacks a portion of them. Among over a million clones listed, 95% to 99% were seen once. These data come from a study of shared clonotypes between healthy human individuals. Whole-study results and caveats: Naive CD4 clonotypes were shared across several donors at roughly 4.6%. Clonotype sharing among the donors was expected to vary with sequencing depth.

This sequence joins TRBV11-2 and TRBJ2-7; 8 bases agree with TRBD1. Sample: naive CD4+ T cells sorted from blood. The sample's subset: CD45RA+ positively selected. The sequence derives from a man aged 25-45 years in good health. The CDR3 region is CATGGEGREQYF. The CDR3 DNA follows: TGTGCCACAGGGGGCGAGGGGCGCGAGCAGTACTTC.